The clone carrying this T cell receptor beta chain was observed a few times. The antigen remains unidentified. This CDR3 region has 13 residues. Germline CDR1 is MNHEY and CDR2 is SMNVEV (reference sequence). With V trimmed by 6 bases and J by 4 bases, 5 bases remained unmatched. The sample comes from a study of regulatory T cells in long-lasting Graves disease. About the study: Persistent Graves' disease denoted over 5 years of antithyroid drugs plus positive TSH receptor antibodies.

Sequencing libraries for TCR beta were prepared with iRepertoire HTBI primers and Arm-PCR of CDR3 regions. Via MiXCR, TCRdb re-called the multiplex PCR reads, giving one row per CDR3 protein. The table includes 400,000 to 450,000 distinct CDR3 sequences, 23% detected once. The time point is: persistent/refractory GD, antithyroid drugs over 5 years with positive TRAb. PBMC-derived RNA was used for the TCR library. Roughly 10 milliliters of peripheral blood were drawn into EDTA tubes. Study observations and caveats: It is possible that accuracy was reduced by the small size of the sample. There were preferences for TRBV28, TRBJ1-2 and TRBJ2-5 in persistent disease.

This rearrangement joins TRBV27 to TRBJ2-7; the match to TRBD2 covers 8 bases. The sequence was obtained from a female donor with Graves disease. This specimen was peripheral blood mononuclear cells (PBMCs), taken when the disease was refractory, from a patient treated with antithyroid drugs. The CDR3 DNA reads TGTGCCAGCAGAAGTAGCGGGACATACGAGCAGTACTTC. Amino acids: CASRSSGTYEQYF.